This TCR beta chain was sequenced in a study of T cell changes during pregnancy in multiple sclerosis. The table came from immunoSEQ multiplex PCR; TCRdb's copy has only in-frame clones and leaves some out. The data contain fewer than 75,000 clones, 91% of them singletons. The V segment lost 4 bases and the J segment 4 bases; nucleotides outside the gene matches: 2. Germline V gives CDR1 SGHNT, CDR2 YYREEE (reference sequence). The CDR3 runs 12 residues. This TCR was recovered from a female donor with multiple sclerosis, enrolled in a pregnancy study. Specimen: CD8+ T cells from peripheral blood mononuclear cells, collected before pregnancy. The chain joins TRBV5-4 to TRBJ2-7, with 7 bases that match TRBD1. Written as DNA, the CDR3 is TGTGCCAGCAGCACACAGGGGTACGAGCAGTACTTC. Residues: CASSTQGYEQYF.